Following are 32 T cell receptor beta chains from one sample sequenced in a study of cytomegalovirus exposure and HLA in healthy donors. Repertoires were generated with immunoSEQ multiplex PCR, while TCRdb's copy carries only in-frame clones and drops some. The table has 70,000 or so clones, approximately 94% seen once. Sequencing used PBMCs. The receptors come from a woman aged 18-30 years in good health and CMV-seronegative.

This chain links TRBV19 with TRBJ1-6; D ambiguous. The germline V and J ends were trimmed by 4 bases and 0 bases, with 16 bases remaining between them. The germline CDR1 and CDR2 sequences are LNHDA and SQIVND (reference sequence). This CDR3 has 18 amino acids. The CDR3 spells CASSTSLLRSSYNSPLHF. The CDR3 DNA reads TGTGCCAGTAGTACCTCCCTGCTCCGTAGCTCCTATAATTCACCCCTCCACTTT.

This chain links TRBV10-3 with TRBJ2-3, with D tentatively TRBD2 (5 bases). V lost 2 bases and J lost 5, with 5 bases in between. Germline V gene data show CDR1 as ENHRY and CDR2 as SYGVKD. The CDR3 consists of 12 residues. The CDR3 here is CAISEEGDTQYF. The CDR3 bases are TGTGCCATCAGTGAGGAGGGAGATACGCAGTATTTT.

The chain links TRBV29-1 to TRBJ1-2; 7 nucleotides align to TRBD1. Germline-derived CDR1 and CDR2 are SQVTM and ANQGSEA. Trimming at V came to 7 bases and at J to 7 bases, leaving 12 bases not matched to a gene. The CDR3 has 13 residues. The DNA for the CDR3 is TGCAGCGGATACCTAGAGGGGGCACGTGGCTACACCTTC. Its translation is CSGYLEGARGYTF.

The chain recombines TRBV7-7 with TRBJ2-5; 7 nucleotides match TRBD1. V was pared by 5 bases and J by 7 bases, with 10 bases of the junction left unmatched. CDR3 length equals 14 residues. Germline V CDR1 and CDR2: SSHAT, FNYEAQ (reference sequence). The CDR3 spells CASSRDSPAGTQYF. The DNA of the CDR3 is TGTGCCAGCAGCCGGGACAGCCCTGCTGGGACCCAGTACTTC.

The chain is built from TRBV6-1 and TRBJ2-1; tentative D call: TRBD2 (5 bases). The V and J ends lost 7 bases and 4 bases respectively, with 14 bases between them. There are 14 residues in the CDR3. Per germline, CDR1 MNHNS and CDR2 SASEGT. The CDR3, as DNA: TGTGCCAGCACACCCGGCGGGCCGTACAATGAGCAGTTCTTC. It specifies CASTPGGPYNEQFF.

The chain combines TRBV4-2 with TRBJ1-3; D is unresolved. The CDR3 spans 14 residues. Germline-derived CDR1 and CDR2 are LGHNA and YNFKEQ. Trimming pared 6 bases from V and 4 bases from J, leaving 13 bases between. The CDR3 sequence: CASSLIGGGNTIYF. The DNA of the CDR3 is TGTGCCAGCAGTCTCATCGGAGGAGGAAACACCATATATTTT.

The genes are TRBV27 and TRBJ2-1, with 9 bases that match TRBD1. This CDR3 is built from 17 residues. J was trimmed by 9 bases and V by 1 base; bases with no gene match: 13. CDR1 is MNHEY, CDR2 SMNVEV, per germline (reference sequence). The CDR3 loop reads CASSLWVLRDRDREQFF. The CDR3 bases are TGTGCCAGCAGTTTATGGGTCCTGCGGGACAGGGACCGTGAGCAGTTCTTC.

J is TRBJ2-5 and V is TRBV7-2; D possibly corresponds to TRBD2 (5 bases). V lost 0 bases and J lost 7, with 12 bases in between. CDR1 and CDR2 from the germline V gene are SGHTA and FQGNSA. CDR3 length: 14 residues. The CDR3 nucleotides are TGTGCCAGCAGCTTAGCGCTCGGGGTGGGGACCCAGTACTTC. It yields the protein CASSLALGVGTQYF.

This clone was detected once. V is TRBV14 and J is TRBJ1-1; D unresolved. The ends were cut back, 0 bases at V and 1 base at J, with 9 bases in the middle. This CDR3 contains 15 residues. CDR1 and CDR2 from the germline V gene are SGHDN and FVKESK. CDR3 amino acids: CASSQEDTPNTEAFF. CDR3 in DNA: TGTGCCAGCAGCCAAGAAGACACCCCGAACACTGAAGCTTTCTTT. Together with reference TRBV14 and TRBJ1-1, the CDR3 gives the full variable domain: EAGVTQFPSHSVIEKGQTVTLRCDPISGHDNLYWYRRVMGKEIKFLLHFVKESKQDESGMPNNRFLAERTGGTYSTLKVQPAELEDSGVYFCASSQEDTPNTEAFFGQGTRLTVV.

V is TRBV9 and J is TRBJ2-1, with 12 bases identical to TRBD2. The germline gives CDR1 SGDLS, CDR2 YYNGEE. The CDR3 contains 16 residues. Trimming at V came to 0 bases and at J to 8 bases, leaving 6 bases not matched to a gene. The CDR3 protein is CASSVGGLAGRDEQFF. CDR3 coding DNA: TGTGCCAGCAGCGTAGGAGGACTAGCGGGACGAGATGAGCAGTTCTTC.

The chain couples TRBV6-6 to TRBJ1-5, with 7 nucleotides matching TRBD1. The trim removed 2 bases at V and 2 bases at J, leaving 6 bases unmatched. Germline V CDR1 and CDR2: MNHNY, SVGAGI (reference sequence). The CDR3 extends over 16 amino acids. The CDR3 loop is CASSYGAGGGNQPQHF. The DNA of the CDR3 is TGTGCCAGCAGTTACGGGGCAGGGGGTGGCAATCAGCCCCAGCATTTT.

The V and J genes are TRBV6-6 and TRBJ2-7; 10 bases are a match to TRBD1. Per the germline V gene, CDR1 is MNHNY and CDR2 is SVGAGI (reference sequence). The V and J ends lost 5 bases and 3 bases, in that order; junction bases with no gene match: 4. The CDR3 is 14 residues long. The CDR3: CASSRTGGDYEQYF. The CDR3 nucleotides read TGTGCCAGCAGTCGGACAGGGGGGGACTACGAGCAGTACTTC.

This sequence joins TRBV4-2 and TRBJ2-3; 14 bases line up with TRBD2. V dropped 2 bases and J dropped 0; count of bases not matched to a gene: 13. The CDR3 extends over 21 amino acids. Germline V gives CDR1 LGHNA, CDR2 YNFKEQ. As DNA, the CDR3 is TGTGCCAGCAGCCAACTCGCTTCCGGGACTAGCGGGGGAAGCAGCACAGATACGCAGTATTTT. Translation gives CASSQLASGTSGGSSTDTQYF.

The gene calls are TRBV19 and TRBJ2-1; 10 nucleotides match TRBD1. The junction had 4 bases not matched to a gene; V was cut back by 6 bases and J by 2 bases. Germline V gene data show CDR1 as LNHDA and CDR2 as SQIVND (reference sequence). The CDR3 length is 15 residues. CDR3 residues: CASRTGQGAYNEQFF. DNA of the CDR3: TGTGCCAGTAGGACCGGACAGGGGGCCTACAATGAGCAGTTCTTC.

The chain combines TRBV18 with TRBJ2-7; D uncertain. The CDR3 length is 11 residues. CDR1 and CDR2 (germline): KGHSH, LQKENI. V lost 3 bases to trimming and J lost 5 bases, with 5 bases between them. The CDR3: CASSPRDEQYF. CDR3 in DNA: TGTGCCAGCTCACCCCGGGACGAGCAGTACTTC.

V is TRBV19 and J is TRBJ2-1; the D gene is possibly TRBD1 (5 bases). In germline, CDR1 is LNHDA, CDR2 SQIVND (reference sequence). Trimming took off 1 base at V and 10 bases at J, with 20 bases between the two ends. There are 16 residues in the CDR3. CDR3 coding DNA: TGTGCCAGTAGTATAGCCGAGACAGTACCACCAAGGGAGCAGTTCTTC. Translated: CASSIAETVPPREQFF.

The CDR3 region has the DNA TGTGCCATCAGTGCATCTAGCGGGGCGCGGGGAGATACGCAGTATTTT. As protein: CAISASSGARGDTQYF. V is TRBV10-3 and J is TRBJ2-3, with 9 bases lining up with TRBD2. Germline values: CDR1 ENHRY, CDR2 SYGVKD. The CDR3 has 16 amino acids. V trimming: 4 bases; J trimming: 5 bases; junction bases outside the gene matches: 10.

The CDR3, as DNA: TGCAGCGCCGTAATGGACAGGGCAGCTGGAAACACCATATATTTT. Translated, it gives CSAVMDRAAGNTIYF. The rearrangement uses TRBV29-1 and TRBJ1-3; 8 positions match TRBD1. Germline V gives CDR1 SQVTM, CDR2 ANQGSEA. This CDR3 has 15 residues. After removal of 7 bases from V and 2 bases from J, the junction contained 10 bases not matched to a gene. The full variable domain, its missing parts supplied by reference TRBV29-1 and TRBJ1-3, is SAVISQKPSRDICQRGTSLTIQCQVDSQVTMMFWYRQQPGQSLTLIATANQGSEATYESGFVIDKFPISRPNLTFSTLTVSNMSPEDSSIYLCSAVMDRAAGNTIYFGEGSWLTVV.

This clone was observed a single time. DNA of the CDR3: TGTGCCAGCAGCCCGTCTAGCGGGGGGGGCTTGGGAAACATTCAGTACTTC. The encoded protein is CASSPSSGGGLGNIQYF. The chain has TRBV7-2 and TRBJ2-4; 12 bases are a match to TRBD2. J was trimmed by 6 bases and V by 5 bases; bases with no gene match: 11. Per the germline V gene, CDR1 is SGHTA and CDR2 is FQGNSA. The CDR3 has 17 residues.

The V and J genes are TRBV7-2 and TRBJ2-2; a possible D gene is TRBD1 (5 bases). Trimming took 4 bases from V and 1 from J, leaving 7 bases between them. The CDR3 is made up of 14 amino acids. Germline CDR1 reads SGHTA; CDR2 reads FQGNSA. This chain's CDR3 is CASSSQENTGELFF. DNA of the CDR3: TGTGCCAGCAGCTCACAGGAGAACACCGGGGAGCTGTTTTTT.

This chain links TRBV11-1 with TRBJ2-3; D ambiguous. V was pared by 2 bases and J by 4 bases, with 13 bases between. Germline V gene lookup returns CDR1 SGHAT and CDR2 FQDESV (reference sequence). This CDR3 contains 15 residues. The CDR3, as DNA: TGTGCCAGCAGCTTATCCCGGGTTGGTTCAGATACGCAGTATTTT. Protein product: CASSLSRVGSDTQYF.

The V gene is TRBV18, the J gene TRBJ2-3; maybe TRBD2 (6 bases). Germline CDR1 KGHSH, CDR2 LQKENI. This CDR3 has 16 residues. Trimming pared 0 bases from V and 2 bases from J, leaving 12 bases between. The CDR3 DNA reads as TGTGCCAGCTCACCACCAGTCGGGACTCCCACAGATACGCAGTATTTT. It yields the protein CASSPPVGTPTDTQYF.

This clone has just one count. The CDR3 region has the DNA TGTGCCAGCAGCGTAGTTGCGGGGGGGCCGTTAGCGAGTGAGCAGTTCTTC. This translates into CASSVVAGGPLASEQFF. J is TRBJ2-1 and V is TRBV9; 9 bases align to TRBD2. The germline V gene has CDR1 SGDLS and CDR2 YYNGEE. V trimming: 0 bases; J trimming: 9 bases; junction bases outside the gene matches: 13. The CDR3 is made up of 17 amino acids.

The chain links TRBV6-6 to TRBJ1-4; 7 bases align to TRBD1. Looked up from germline, CDR1 is MNHNY and CDR2 is SVGAGI (reference sequence). CDR3 length: 15 amino acids. The V segment lost 6 bases and the J segment 3 bases; nucleotides outside the gene matches: 7. The CDR3 is CASSPRDRANEKLFF. The CDR3, as DNA: TGTGCCAGCAGCCCTAGAGACAGGGCTAATGAAAAACTGTTTTTT.

This rearrangement joins TRBV7-9 to TRBJ1-3, with 7 bases lining up with TRBD1. Trimming at V came to 5 bases and at J to 0 bases, leaving 7 bases not matched to a gene. CDR3 length: 16 residues. CDR1 SEHNR and CDR2 FQNEAQ come from the germline V gene (reference sequence). The CDR3 loop reads CASSPNRGSSGNTIYF. CDR3 nucleotide sequence: TGTGCCAGCAGCCCTAACAGGGGAAGCTCTGGAAACACCATATATTTT.

The chain joins TRBV10-3 to TRBJ1-2, with D possibly matching TRBD1 (5 bases). The germline V and J ends were trimmed by 2 bases and 6 bases, with 19 bases remaining between them. CDR3 length: 16 residues. Germline V gene sequence: CDR1 ENHRY, CDR2 SYGVKD. The CDR3 sequence: CAISEGDGGSGDGYTF. CDR3 coding DNA: TGTGCCATCAGTGAGGGGGACGGAGGAAGCGGGGATGGCTACACCTTC.

This chain joins TRBV5-6 and TRBJ2-7, with D perhaps TRBD1 (5 bases). The CDR3 runs 14 residues. V was pared by 0 bases and J by 1 base, with 8 bases between. Germline values: CDR1 SGHDT, CDR2 YYEEEE. CDR3 loop: CASSLGTRSYEQYF. The DNA of the CDR3 is TGTGCCAGCAGCTTGGGGACACGATCCTACGAGCAGTACTTC. Supplemented by reference TRBV5-6 and TRBJ2-7, the full variable domain reads DAGVTQSPTHLIKTRGQQVTLRCSPKSGHDTVSWYQQALGQGPQFIFQYYEEEERQRGNFPDRFSGHQFPNYSSELNVNALLLGDSALYLCASSLGTRSYEQYFGPGTRLTVT.

The rearrangement joins TRBV10-3 to TRBJ1-2, with 11 bases that match TRBD1. CDR3 size: 14 residues. After removal of 4 bases from V and 3 bases from J, the junction contained 1 base not matched to a gene. CDR1 is ENHRY and CDR2 is SYGVKD in the germline V gene. The CDR3 reads CAISGTGGHYGYTF. CDR3 in DNA: TGTGCCATCAGTGGGACAGGGGGCCACTATGGCTACACCTTC.

The chain is built from TRBV10-2 and TRBJ2-7; 7 nucleotides agree with TRBD1. Germline V gives CDR1 WSHSY, CDR2 SAAADI. The V and J ends lost 6 bases and 2 bases, in that order; junction bases with no gene match: 4. The CDR3 contains 13 residues. The chain's CDR3 is CASRVQGTYEQYF. DNA of the CDR3: TGCGCCAGCAGAGTACAGGGGACCTACGAGCAGTACTTC.

The chain carries TRBV7-3 and TRBJ2-5, with 10 nucleotides matching TRBD1. Germline lookup yields CDR1 SGHTA and CDR2 FQGTGA. CDR3 length: 14 residues. V was clipped by 5 bases and J by 4 bases; unmatched bases: 4. CDR3 nucleotide sequence: TGTGCCAGCAGCCAAGGGGACAGGGGAGAGACCCAGTACTTC. It encodes CASSQGDRGETQYF. Based on the CDR3 plus reference TRBV7-3 and TRBJ2-5, the full variable domain is GAGVSQTPSNKVTEKGKYVELRCDPISGHTALYWYRQSLGQGPEFLIYFQGTGAADDSGLPNDRFFAVRPEGSVSTLKIQRTERGDSAVYLCASSQGDRGETQYFGPGTRLLVL.

Here the CDR3 reads CASSAGTVQKETQYF. The DNA of the CDR3 is TGTGCCAGCAGCGCTGGGACAGTACAAAAAGAGACCCAGTACTTC. The V call is TRBV11-3, the J call TRBJ2-5; TRBD1 agrees at 7 bases. Germline values: CDR1 SGHNT, CDR2 YENEEA. This CDR3 region has 15 residues. Unmatched junction bases numbered 9, after V lost 5 bases and J lost 3 bases.

This sequence joins TRBV28 and TRBJ2-7; weak D call: TRBD1 (6 bases). Trimming stripped 3 bases from V and 6 bases from J, with 15 bases between. CDR3 length: 14 residues. The germline gives CDR1 MDHEN, CDR2 SYDVKM. In DNA, the CDR3 is TGTGCCAGCAGTTTTTTGGGCAGGGGTGGCGAGCAGTACTTC. Its protein product is CASSFLGRGGEQYF.